Below, 28 T cell receptor beta chains from the same sample are listed, as sequenced in a study of cytomegalovirus exposure and HLA in healthy donors. The data were produced by immunoSEQ multiplex PCR, yet TCRdb's version contains in-frame clones alone and is incomplete. The sample contains approximately 200,000 clones, 88% of which appear only once. Sequencing was carried out using PBMCs. The receptors shown here come from a woman aged 18-35 years in good health and CMV-seronegative.

This chain uses TRBV5-6 with TRBJ1-2; 8 bases match TRBD1. The CDR3 has 12 amino acids. Per the germline V gene, CDR1 is SGHDT and CDR2 is YYEEEE. The V segment lost 2 bases and the J segment 8 bases; nucleotides outside the gene matches: 2. CDR3 loop: CASSFRQGGYTF. CDR3 bases: TGTGCCAGCAGCTTTCGACAGGGGGGCTACACCTTC.

CDR3: CATLTGGSSTDTQYF. The CDR3 DNA follows: TGTGCCACACTAACAGGGGGCAGTAGCACAGATACGCAGTATTTT. The rearrangement links TRBV28 to TRBJ2-3, with 9 positions matching TRBD1. Losses at the gene ends were 10 bases for V and 0 bases for J; bases not matched to a gene: 8. CDR1 and CDR2 from the germline V gene are MDHEN and SYDVKM. The CDR3 consists of 15 residues. The full variable domain, completed using reference TRBV28 and TRBJ2-3, is DVKVTQSSRYLVKRTGEKVFLECVQDMDHENMFWYRQDPGLGLRLIYFSYDVKMKEKGDIPEGYSVSREKKERFSLILESASTNQTSMYLCATLTGGSSTDTQYFGPGTRLTVL.

V is TRBV6-6 and J is TRBJ2-7; D is unclear. CDR3 size: 11 residues. V was clipped by 2 bases and J by 6 bases, with 5 bases between them. Germline assignment: CDR1 MNHNY and CDR2 SVGAGI (reference sequence). The DNA for the CDR3 is TGTGCCAGCAGTTACCGTTCCGAGCAGTACTTC. It specifies CASSYRSEQYF.

V and J are TRBV29-1 and TRBJ2-5; D gene ambiguous. The CDR3 covers 12 residues. Trimming pared 0 bases from V and 5 bases from J, leaving 7 bases between. In germline, CDR1 is SQVTM, CDR2 ANQGSEA. This chain's CDR3 is CSVEELRETQYF. The CDR3 nucleotides read TGCAGCGTTGAAGAACTCCGGGAGACCCAGTACTTC.

The V call is TRBV27, the J call TRBJ1-3; TRBD1 agrees at 9 bases. This CDR3 contains 18 residues. The germline gives CDR1 MNHEY, CDR2 SMNVEV (reference sequence). The V and J ends lost 5 bases and 1 base, in that order; junction bases with no gene match: 12. Here the CDR3 DNA reads TGTGCCAGCAGTCCGACTCCCCGGACAGGGGTTTCTGGAAACACCATATATTTT. Its translation: CASSPTPRTGVSGNTIYF.

CDR3 sequence: CASSLRRRDEQFF. DNA for the CDR3: TGTGCCAGCAGCTTAAGGCGGAGGGATGAGCAGTTCTTC. This rearrangement joins TRBV7-2 to TRBJ2-1; a weak D match, TRBD2 (6 bases). Trimming pared 2 bases from V and 8 bases from J, leaving 10 bases between. The CDR3 totals 13 residues. Looked up from germline, CDR1 is SGHTA and CDR2 is FQGNSA. The variable domain in full, completed from reference TRBV7-2 and TRBJ2-1, reads GAGVSQSPSNKVTEKGKDVELRCDPISGHTALYWYRQSLGQGLEFLIYFQGNSAPDKSGLPSDRFSAERTGGSVSTLTIQRTQQEDSAVYLCASSLRRRDEQFFGPGTRLTVL.

V and J are TRBV2 and TRBJ2-7; perhaps TRBD2 as D (5 bases). The CDR3 runs 12 residues. Trimming pared 6 bases from V and 6 bases from J, leaving 12 bases between. Germline CDR1 is SNHLY and CDR2 is FYNNEI. As DNA, the CDR3 is TGTGCCAGCAGCGGAGCGGCGTTCGAGCAGTACTTC. As protein: CASSGAAFEQYF.

The chain has TRBV27 and TRBJ2-1, with D perhaps matching TRBD1 (6 bases). The CDR3 runs 17 residues. Trimming left V 6 bases short and J 3 bases short, with 21 bases between. The germline CDR1 and CDR2 sequences are MNHEY and SMNVEV (reference sequence). CDR3 loop: CASSYASVDRFYNEQFF. Written as DNA, the CDR3 is TGTGCCAGCAGCTACGCCTCGGTTGACAGGTTCTACAATGAGCAGTTCTTC.

The genes are TRBV28 and TRBJ2-5, with D unclear. The CDR3 is 15 residues long. V lost 5 bases, J lost 1 base, and 14 bases lay in between. In germline, CDR1 is MDHEN, CDR2 SYDVKM. Written as DNA, the CDR3 is TGTGCCAGCAGTATCTCTGAACATTCCCAAGAGACCCAGTACTTC. This encodes CASSISEHSQETQYF.

The chain couples TRBV9 to TRBJ2-5, with D perhaps matching TRBD1 (5 bases). Trimming stripped 0 bases from V and 5 bases from J, with 17 bases between. The germline CDR1 and CDR2 sequences are SGDLS and YYNGEE. This CDR3 contains 16 residues. The CDR3 nucleotides are TGTGCCAGCAGCGTAGGGGTAGGGGTCTTAGGGGAGACCCAGTACTTC. Residues: CASSVGVGVLGETQYF. Supplemented by reference TRBV9 and TRBJ2-5, the full variable domain reads DSGVTQTPKHLITATGQRVTLRCSPRSGDLSVYWYQQSLDQGLQFLIQYYNGEERAKGNILERFSAQQFPDLHSELNLSSLELGDSALYFCASSVGVGVLGETQYFGPGTRLLVL.

The chain couples TRBV28 to TRBJ2-3; TRBD2 agrees at 13 bases. The CDR3 is made up of 20 amino acids. Trimming removed 7 bases from V and 4 bases from J; junction bases left unmatched: 20. Germline CDR1 reads MDHEN; CDR2 reads SYDVKM. In DNA form, the CDR3 reads TGTGCCAGCATGGGATGGACTAGCGGGAGCCACACTGGGAGCCCAGATACGCAGTATTTT. It encodes CASMGWTSGSHTGSPDTQYF. Full variable domain (rest looked up from reference TRBV28 and TRBJ2-3): DVKVTQSSRYLVKRTGEKVFLECVQDMDHENMFWYRQDPGLGLRLIYFSYDVKMKEKGDIPEGYSVSREKKERFSLILESASTNQTSMYLCASMGWTSGSHTGSPDTQYFGPGTRLTVL.

This chain uses TRBV27 with TRBJ1-5, with D hard to call. Germline CDR1 MNHEY, CDR2 SMNVEV (reference sequence). This CDR3 region has 15 residues. V was clipped by 1 base and J by 5 bases, with 12 bases between them. This CDR3 reads CASSLWAGRDQPQHF. The DNA for the CDR3 is TGTGCCAGCAGTTTATGGGCAGGTAGAGATCAGCCCCAGCATTTT.

This sequence joins TRBV4-1 and TRBJ2-5; a possible D gene is TRBD2 (6 bases). Trimming pared 0 bases from V and 5 bases from J, leaving 16 bases between. Germline V lookup: CDR1 MGHRA, CDR2 YSYEKL. The length of the CDR3 is 16 residues. The CDR3 region is CASSQDFIGGMETQYF. Written as DNA, the CDR3 is TGCGCCAGCAGCCAAGATTTTATTGGAGGGATGGAGACCCAGTACTTC.

The V and J genes are TRBV2 and TRBJ1-1, with TRBD1 matching 7 bases. There are 15 residues in the CDR3. The junction had 11 bases not matched to a gene; V was cut back by 6 bases and J by 4 bases. Germline V gene sequence: CDR1 SNHLY, CDR2 FYNNEI. Here the CDR3 reads CASSEIDREVTEAFF. In DNA form, the CDR3 reads TGTGCCAGCAGCGAAATAGACAGGGAGGTCACTGAAGCTTTCTTT.

The chain links TRBV7-9 to TRBJ2-1; a weak D match, TRBD2 (6 bases). This CDR3 has 17 amino acids. Germline V gene sequence: CDR1 SEHNR, CDR2 FQNEAQ (reference sequence). The ends were cut back, 4 bases at V and 4 bases at J, with 20 bases in the middle. This CDR3 is CASSYGALASVYNEQFF. The CDR3 bases are TGTGCCAGCAGCTATGGAGCTCTGGCTAGCGTTTACAATGAGCAGTTCTTC.

The chain employs TRBV5-4 and TRBJ2-7; 12 nucleotides match TRBD2. J lost 5 bases, V lost 4 bases, and 7 bases had no gene match. The germline CDR1 and CDR2 sequences are SGHNT and YYREEE (reference sequence). CDR3 size: 15 residues. Here the CDR3 reads CASSHRLAGDDEQYF. The CDR3, as DNA: TGTGCCAGCAGCCACCGACTAGCGGGAGACGACGAGCAGTACTTC.

The chain has TRBV9 and TRBJ2-3; the D gene is possibly TRBD2 (7 bases). This CDR3 has 13 residues. The V gene lost 2 bases and the J gene lost 5 bases, with 9 bases spanning the gap. CDR1 is SGDLS, CDR2 YYNGEE, per germline. CDR3 DNA sequence: TGTGCCAGCAGCGTGGGAGGGGGAGATACGCAGTATTTT. It is translated as CASSVGGGDTQYF. The full variable domain, in which reference TRBV9 and TRBJ2-3 provide the parts outside the CDR3, is DSGVTQTPKHLITATGQRVTLRCSPRSGDLSVYWYQQSLDQGLQFLIQYYNGEERAKGNILERFSAQQFPDLHSELNLSSLELGDSALYFCASSVGGGDTQYFGPGTRLTVL.

The gene calls are TRBV28 and TRBJ2-2, with 7 positions matching TRBD1. With V trimmed by 6 bases and J by 3 bases, 10 bases remained unmatched. This CDR3 is 16 amino acids long. Germline CDR1 is MDHEN and CDR2 is SYDVKM. Here the CDR3 reads CASSFLQGKDTGELFF. For the CDR3, the DNA is TGTGCCAGCAGCTTCTTACAGGGGAAAGACACCGGGGAGCTGTTTTTT.

Only a few counts were recorded for this clone. V gene TRBV7-2 combines with J gene TRBJ2-1, with D possibly matching TRBD2 (5 bases). The germline V gene has CDR1 SGHTA and CDR2 FQGNSA. CDR3 length: 14 amino acids. V lost 1 base and J 7 bases, leaving 11 bases between the germline ends. DNA for the CDR3: TGTGCCAGCAGCTTAGTGGCGGGTACGAATGAGCAGTTCTTC. Protein product: CASSLVAGTNEQFF.

Details on this clone: A read error is possible here, since a much larger clone lies one base away. The chain carries TRBV10-3 and TRBJ2-3; the match to TRBD2 covers 12 bases. After removal of 4 bases from V and 4 bases from J, the junction contained 0 bases not matched to a gene. This CDR3 region has 14 residues. Germline CDR1 reads ENHRY; CDR2 reads SYGVKD. CDR3 DNA: TGTGCCATCAGTGGACTAGCGGGAGCAGATACGCAGTATTTT. Translating gives CAISGLAGADTQYF.

In its sample, this clone was seen once. The V call is TRBV5-1, the J call TRBJ2-2; 7 bases match TRBD1. Trimming removed 5 bases from V and 0 bases from J; junction bases left unmatched: 4. The V gene's germline CDR1 is SGHRS and CDR2 YFSETQ. CDR3 size: 15 residues. CDR3 amino acids: CASRRQGANTGELFF. The CDR3 DNA reads as TGCGCCAGCAGGAGGCAGGGGGCGAACACCGGGGAGCTGTTTTTT.

The V call is TRBV2, the J call TRBJ2-5, with 7 bases matching TRBD2. The ends lost 2 bases at V and 5 bases at J; junction bases unmatched: 8. In germline, CDR1 is SNHLY, CDR2 FYNNEI. The CDR3 extends over 15 amino acids. The CDR3 bases are TGTGCCAGCAGTGAAATCGGTTGGGGGGGGGAGACCCAGTACTTC. Encoded protein: CASSEIGWGGETQYF.

The rearrangement joins TRBV25-1 to TRBJ1-1, with 7 bases matching TRBD1. The trim removed 3 bases at V and 1 base at J, leaving 2 bases unmatched. CDR1 and CDR2 (germline): MGHDK, SYGVNS. The CDR3 runs to 14 residues. The CDR3 DNA follows: TGTGCCAGCAGTGAGGGACAGAGGAACACTGAAGCTTTCTTT. Its protein product is CASSEGQRNTEAFF.

This clone was observed once. The chain recombines TRBV19 with TRBJ1-5; D may be TRBD1 (6 bases). There are 17 residues in the CDR3. Trimming took 5 bases from V and 0 from J, leaving 17 bases between them. Per germline, CDR1 LNHDA and CDR2 SQIVND (reference sequence). The CDR3 spells CASSWEGTPYSNQPQHF. The CDR3 region has the DNA TGTGCCAGTAGTTGGGAAGGGACACCGTATAGCAATCAGCCCCAGCATTTT.

The CDR3: CASSWTRDDEKLFF. CDR3 bases: TGTGCCAGCAGTTGGACCAGGGATGATGAAAAACTGTTTTTT. V usage is TRBV7-2 and J usage is TRBJ1-4; D is perhaps TRBD1 (5 bases). V lost 6 bases to trimming and J lost 6 bases, with 14 bases between them. The CDR3 is 14 amino acids. Germline CDR1 and CDR2: SGHTA and FQGNSA.

This chain joins TRBV2 and TRBJ2-7, with a weak D call TRBD2 (7 bases). Trimming shortened V by 6 bases and J by 1 base, and 13 bases separated the two germline ends. This CDR3 region has 14 residues. Germline loops: CDR1 SNHLY, CDR2 FYNNEI. CDR3 sequence: CASREEGGSYEQYF. DNA of the CDR3: TGTGCCAGCAGAGAGGAGGGGGGGTCCTACGAGCAGTACTTC.

As DNA, the CDR3 is TGCGCCAGCAGCTTGACAGGGTCGACTAGCGGGAGAGGGTGGCCAGATACGCAGTATTTT. Amino acid sequence: CASSLTGSTSGRGWPDTQYF. The rearrangement links TRBV5-1 to TRBJ2-3; 12 bases align to TRBD2. The CDR3 is made up of 20 amino acids. Unmatched junction bases numbered 16, after V lost 1 base and J lost 4 bases. The germline gives CDR1 SGHRS, CDR2 YFSETQ.

The table lists this clone with a few counts. The rearrangement joins TRBV19 to TRBJ1-5, with 8 bases matching TRBD1. Per germline, CDR1 LNHDA and CDR2 SQIVND (reference sequence). The CDR3 runs to 14 residues. V lost 6 bases and J lost 4; bases outside the gene matches: 5. CDR3: CASRIRDRNQPQHF. The DNA of the CDR3 is TGTGCCAGTAGGATCCGGGACAGGAATCAGCCCCAGCATTTT.